Presented here are 22 T cell receptor beta chains from one specimen sequenced in a study of T-cell memory formation after mild COVID-19. TCRdb re-called the 5' RACE reads with MiXCR, one entry per CDR3 protein. The table includes approximately 400,000 distinct CDR3 sequences, around 24% detected once. Source material: PBMCs or a T cell subset sorted from them (not recorded which). Receptors originate from an adult woman who had mild COVID-19 (a few samples of this study predate the infection). Cell type and time point are not known.

By share, this clonotype ranks as medium-sized (0.01 to 0.1%). The gene calls are TRBV7-2 and TRBJ1-5; D may be TRBD1 (5 bases). This CDR3 has 12 residues. Germline-derived CDR1 and CDR2 are SGHTA and FQGNSA. Trimming took off 2 bases at V and 8 bases at J, with 7 bases between the two ends. The CDR3 nucleotides are TGTGCCAGCAGCTTACCGGGGGAGCCCCAGCATTTT. It is translated as CASSLPGEPQHF.

The rearrangement joins TRBV5-1 to TRBJ2-3; D unresolved. V was cut by 1 base and J by 4 bases, with 10 bases left in between. The length of the CDR3 is 14 residues. Per the germline V gene, CDR1 is SGHRS and CDR2 is YFSETQ. The CDR3, as DNA: TGCGCCAGCAGCTTGCCTGATGGAGCAGATACGCAGTATTTT. Translated: CASSLPDGADTQYF.

This clonotype was counted only a few times. The chain combines TRBV19 with TRBJ1-1, with unresolved D. The CDR3 is made up of 15 amino acids. The V end lost 3 bases, the J end lost 1 base, and 12 bases lay between the germline ends. CDR1 LNHDA and CDR2 SQIVND come from the germline V gene (reference sequence). The CDR3 here is CASSITGDPNTEAFF. CDR3 bases: TGTGCCAGTAGTATTACTGGAGATCCGAACACTGAAGCTTTCTTT.

The chain is built from TRBV29-1 and TRBJ1-1, with a possible D match to TRBD1 (6 bases). Germline V gene lookup returns CDR1 SQVTM and CDR2 ANQGSEA. The V gene lost 0 bases and the J gene lost 5 bases, with 22 bases spanning the gap. The CDR3 length is 17 residues. The chain's CDR3 is CSVEDLGGTGLETEAFF. CDR3 coding DNA: TGCAGCGTTGAAGATCTGGGTGGAACAGGGTTGGAAACTGAAGCTTTCTTT.

V usage is TRBV10-3 and J usage is TRBJ1-3; TRBD1 matches at 10 bases. Trimming took 0 bases from V and 0 from J; bases not matched to a gene: 2. This CDR3 has 17 residues. Germline CDR1 and CDR2: ENHRY and SYGVKD. Written as DNA, the CDR3 is TGTGCCATCAGTGAGTCGGACAGGGGGAGCTCTGGAAACACCATATATTTT. This sequence encodes CAISESDRGSSGNTIYF.

The chain couples TRBV18 to TRBJ2-2; D might be TRBD1 (5 bases). This CDR3 comprises 14 residues. In germline, CDR1 is KGHSH, CDR2 LQKENI. Trimming stripped 4 bases from V and 5 bases from J, with 11 bases between. The CDR3 protein is CASSLARQTGELFF. The CDR3 DNA follows: TGTGCCAGCTCACTCGCTCGACAGACCGGGGAGCTGTTTTTT.

The chain has TRBV2 and TRBJ2-7; 7 nucleotides agree with TRBD1. Unmatched junction bases numbered 3, after V lost 0 bases and J lost 4 bases. Germline CDR1 is SNHLY and CDR2 is FYNNEI. The CDR3 spans 14 residues. CDR3 sequence (DNA): TGTGCCAGCAGTGAAGCGCAGGGACAGTACGAGCAGTACTTC. It codes for CASSEAQGQYEQYF.

In this sample, this clonotype turned up a few times. The chain uses TRBV19 and TRBJ2-7, with a possible D match to TRBD2 (6 bases). Trimming removed 5 bases at V and 4 bases at J, with 15 bases between. Germline V gene sequence: CDR1 LNHDA, CDR2 SQIVND (reference sequence). The length of the CDR3 is 14 residues. The CDR3 DNA sequence: TGTGCCAGTAGTTACCGGGACTTGAGATACGAGCAGTACTTC. This translates into CASSYRDLRYEQYF.

In this sample, this clonotype turned up a few times. J is TRBJ1-1 and V is TRBV7-9; TRBD1 might be the D (5 bases). The length of the CDR3 is 15 residues. V was pared by 5 bases and J by 3 bases, with 16 bases between. The germline V gene has CDR1 SEHNR and CDR2 FQNEAQ (reference sequence). CDR3 DNA sequence: TGTGCCAGCAGCCCTCCAGGGATTGTGGACACTGAAGCTTTCTTT. It translates to CASSPPGIVDTEAFF.

The chain has TRBV7-6 and TRBJ2-5, with 15 bases aligning to TRBD2. This CDR3 has 16 residues. Trimming at V came to 5 bases and at J to 5 bases, leaving 6 bases not matched to a gene. Germline V gives CDR1 SGHVS, CDR2 FNYEAQ. The CDR3 loop is CASSPGLAGGKETQYF. The CDR3 nucleotides are TGTGCCAGCAGCCCAGGACTAGCGGGAGGGAAGGAGACCCAGTACTTC.

J is TRBJ2-7 and V is TRBV6-6, with a tentative D call TRBD2 (5 bases). CDR1 and CDR2 (germline): MNHNY, SVGAGI (reference sequence). CDR3 length equals 15 residues. V lost 0 bases, J lost 4 bases, and 13 bases lay in between. In DNA, the CDR3 is TGTGCCAGCAGTTACTCGATGGTGTCGGGGTACGAGCAGTACTTC. Translated: CASSYSMVSGYEQYF.

The chain recombines TRBV24-1 with TRBJ2-1; 7 bases are a match to TRBD2. The germline gives CDR1 KGHDR, CDR2 SFDVKD. CDR3 length: 15 amino acids. The V and J ends lost 5 bases and 8 bases, in that order; junction bases with no gene match: 11. The CDR3 here is CATSVGTTYSDEQFF. The CDR3 bases are TGTGCCACCAGTGTGGGGACTACCTATTCGGATGAGCAGTTCTTC.

V and J are TRBV27 and TRBJ2-4; TRBD1 matches 8 bases. Germline V gene data show CDR1 as MNHEY and CDR2 as SMNVEV (reference sequence). The V segment lost 5 bases and the J segment 7 bases; nucleotides outside the gene matches: 10. This CDR3 spans 15 amino acids. DNA of the CDR3: TGTGCCAGCAGTCCGCGACAGGGGTGGGGGAACATTCAGTACTTC. Amino acids: CASSPRQGWGNIQYF.

The chain has TRBV6-5 and TRBJ2-2, with D perhaps being TRBD1 or TRBD2 (5 bases each). This CDR3 is 17 amino acids long. Germline V gene lookup returns CDR1 MNHEY and CDR2 SVGAGI. V shed 0 bases and J shed 2 bases, with 13 bases lying between them. The CDR3 DNA follows: TGTGCCAGCAGTTACTCGGCCCCAGGGAGTAACACCGGGGAGCTGTTTTTT. Amino acid sequence: CASSYSAPGSNTGELFF.

The J gene is TRBJ2-7, the V gene TRBV29-1, with D perhaps TRBD1 or TRBD2 (5 bases each). The V end lost 4 bases, the J end lost 2 bases, and 9 bases lay between the germline ends. The germline V gene has CDR1 SQVTM and CDR2 ANQGSEA. This CDR3 has 12 residues. The CDR3, as DNA: TGCAGCGTTGGTGGGGGTACCTACGAGCAGTACTTC. It codes for CSVGGGTYEQYF.

The rearrangement uses TRBV29-1 and TRBJ2-7; D might be TRBD2 (5 bases). Germline V gene data show CDR1 as SQVTM and CDR2 as ANQGSEA. V gave up 4 bases and J gave up 7 bases, with 17 bases separating them. This CDR3 spans 13 amino acids. CDR3 nucleotide sequence: TGCAGCGTTGTCCCGGGCCCGGGGAGTGAGCAGTACTTC. It translates to CSVVPGPGSEQYF.

CDR3 region: CSARSGGLGHEQYF. The CDR3 nucleotides read TGCAGTGCCCGATCCGGAGGACTAGGGCACGAGCAGTACTTC. This sequence joins TRBV20-1 and TRBJ2-7, with 7 bases lining up with TRBD2. After removal of 6 bases from V and 5 bases from J, the junction contained 13 bases not matched to a gene. The CDR3 has 14 amino acids. Germline V gene data show CDR1 as DFQATT and CDR2 as SNEGSKA (reference sequence).

This clonotype came up a few times. Here the CDR3 reads CASSFFKASGEGETQYF. CDR3 DNA sequence: TGTGCCAGCAGTTTCTTTAAGGCTAGCGGGGAAGGAGAGACCCAGTACTTC. The chain recombines TRBV12-3 or TRBV12-4 with TRBJ2-5; 9 nucleotides match TRBD2. V was pared by 3 bases and J by 4 bases, with 12 bases of the junction left unmatched. The CDR3 totals 17 residues.

The count of this clonotype is one. The chain combines TRBV6-2 or TRBV6-3 with TRBJ2-7, with D maybe TRBD2 (7 bases). The CDR3 covers 15 residues. Trimming removed 0 bases at V and 2 bases at J, with 11 bases between. The V gene's germline CDR1 is MNHEY and CDR2 SVGEGT. CDR3 amino acids: CASSYSRGGAYEQYF. CDR3 nucleotides: TGTGCCAGCAGTTACTCGAGGGGGGGGGCCTACGAGCAGTACTTC.

V usage is TRBV29-1 and J usage is TRBJ1-5, with TRBD1 matching over 7 bases. After removal of 6 bases from V and 2 bases from J, the junction contained 10 bases not matched to a gene. This CDR3 has 15 amino acids. Germline CDR1 is SQVTM and CDR2 is ANQGSEA. The chain's CDR3 is CSVDVTGDGNQPQHF. The CDR3 DNA is TGCAGCGTCGATGTAACAGGGGACGGCAATCAGCCCCAGCATTTT.

The chain combines TRBV3-1 with TRBJ1-2; possible D gene TRBD1, 5 bases. CDR1 and CDR2 (germline): LGHDT, YNNKEL (reference sequence). Trimming left V 5 bases short and J 4 bases short, with 14 bases between. The CDR3 spans 14 residues. The CDR3 DNA sequence: TGTGCCAGCAGCGAGGGAGGGGCCTTCTATGGCTACACCTTC. It specifies CASSEGGAFYGYTF.

This clonotype was seen only a few times. The chain uses TRBV20-1 and TRBJ1-4; perhaps TRBD1 as D (5 bases). V lost 0 bases, J lost 8 bases, and 28 bases lay in between. The CDR3 runs 19 residues. From germline, CDR1 is DFQATT and CDR2 SNEGSKA (reference sequence). Here the CDR3 reads CSAREFTKAGLGVKEKLFF. The CDR3 DNA reads TGCAGTGCTAGAGAATTTACGAAGGCAGGGTTGGGAGTAAAGGAAAAACTGTTTTTT.